This T cell receptor beta chain was identified during a study of T cell responses to AZD1222 COVID-19 vaccine. The length of the CDR3 is 13 residues. The germline gives CDR1 LNHDA, CDR2 SQIVND (reference sequence). Between the trimmed V and J ends, which lost 4 bases and 1 base, there was a span of 7 bases. Findings and limits, study-wide: The donor cohort was predominantly white British with a female majority, and clonal diversity may have been underestimated. Two doses of AZD1222 preceded a rise in Spike-specific TCR breadth and depth.

Sequenced by immunoSEQ multiplex PCR; TCRdb stores in-frame clones only, minus some. The sample holds 80,000 or so clones; 92% are singletons and the top ten take 4.7%. Of note for this clone: Its antigen is currently unknown.

The rearrangement uses TRBV19 and TRBJ1-1; D unresolved. Material: peripheral blood, obtained 28 days after the second AZD1222 dose. This sequence was found in an adult who received the AZD1222 COVID-19 vaccine. This CDR3 is CASSRIENTEAFF. As DNA, the CDR3 is TGTGCCAGTAGTAGAATCGAGAACACTGAAGCTTTCTTT.